Following are 32 T cell receptor beta chains from one sample sequenced in a study of shared clonotypes between healthy human individuals. Naive CD8 populations comprised CD45RO-negative cells positively selected for CCR7, excluding terminally differentiated effector memory CD45RA+ cells. Produced via immunoSEQ multiplex PCR; TCRdb's table is partial and in-frame only. In the table there are 2 million to 2.5 million clones, about 92% of which are singletons. The sequenced sample was naive CD8+ T cells from PBMCs. Receptor source: a man younger than 30 in good health. Some clones in this sample may be carry-over from other donors' samples.

This clone was detected only once. The chain uses TRBV4-3 and TRBJ1-5; D gene uncertain. The V and J ends lost 1 base and 0 bases respectively, with 13 bases between them. Germline V gene data show CDR1 as LGHNA and CDR2 as YSLEER. The CDR3 consists of 17 residues. The CDR3 region has the DNA TGCGCCAGCAGCCAAGCTTGGGAAACCTATAGCAATCAGCCCCAGCATTTT. Its protein product is CASSQAWETYSNQPQHF.

The chain uses TRBV29-1 and TRBJ1-3; 11 bases are shared with TRBD1. Germline V gene data show CDR1 as SQVTM and CDR2 as ANQGSEA. Trimming removed 1 base from V and 7 bases from J; junction bases left unmatched: 6. This CDR3 has 15 amino acids. CDR3 residues: CSVEGGQGVRNTIYF. In DNA form, the CDR3 reads TGCAGCGTTGAAGGGGGACAGGGGGTGAGGAACACCATATATTTT.

This chain joins TRBV4-3 and TRBJ2-1, with TRBD2 matching over 7 bases. The CDR3 loop spans 15 amino acids. Trimming cost V 0 bases and J 6 bases; bases outside gene matches: 5. Per the germline V gene, CDR1 is LGHNA and CDR2 is YSLEER. The CDR3: CASSQDSGRTNEQFF. The CDR3, as DNA: TGCGCCAGCAGCCAAGACTCCGGGAGGACCAATGAGCAGTTCTTC.

This sequence joins TRBV29-1 and TRBJ2-2; perhaps TRBD2 as D (5 bases). With 6 bases removed from V and 4 bases from J, the gap between germline ends came to 18 bases. There are 15 residues in the CDR3. Germline V gene sequence: CDR1 SQVTM, CDR2 ANQGSEA. The CDR3 sequence is CSVRTGNTITGELFF. The CDR3 DNA is TGCAGCGTCAGAACCGGGAACACGATCACCGGGGAGCTGTTTTTT.

The V and J genes are TRBV21-1 and TRBJ2-3; the table's D call, TRBD1, has no DNA check behind it. TRBV21-1 is shown as a pseudogene. This CDR3 spans 18 amino acids. The CDR3 sequence: CASLPMTGEAKSTDTQYF. CDR3 coding DNA: TGTGCCAGCCTACCGATGACAGGGGAAGCAAAGAGCACAGATACGCAGTATTTT.

This clone was seen only a few times. The V call is TRBV29-1, the J call TRBJ1-1; 8 bases line up with TRBD1. The V gene end was trimmed by 4 bases and the J gene end by 7 bases; junction bases not matched to a gene: 2. This CDR3 spans 11 amino acids. Germline V gene sequence: CDR1 SQVTM, CDR2 ANQGSEA. CDR3 loop: CSVAGGSEAFF. The DNA of the CDR3 is TGCAGCGTTGCAGGGGGCAGTGAAGCTTTCTTT. Full variable domain (remainder filled in from reference TRBV29-1 and TRBJ1-1): SAVISQKPSRDICQRGTSLTIQCQVDSQVTMMFWYRQQPGQSLTLIATANQGSEATYESGFVIDKFPISRPNLTFSTLTVSNMSPEDSSIYLCSVAGGSEAFFGQGTRLTVV.

The chain combines TRBV9 with TRBJ2-1; D ambiguous. Trimming took 4 bases from V and 8 from J, leaving 13 bases between them. Germline lookup yields CDR1 SGDLS and CDR2 YYNGEE. This CDR3 has 13 residues. CDR3 residues: CASSYRILDEQFF. CDR3 in DNA: TGTGCCAGCAGCTATCGGATACTGGATGAGCAGTTCTTC. The variable domain in full, with the rest retrieved from reference TRBV9 and TRBJ2-1, is DSGVTQTPKHLITATGQRVTLRCSPRSGDLSVYWYQQSLDQGLQFLIQYYNGEERAKGNILERFSAQQFPDLHSELNLSSLELGDSALYFCASSYRILDEQFFGPGTRLTVL.

In regard to this clone: Other DNA sequences of this sample code for an identical CDR3. The chain uses TRBV5-6 and TRBJ2-7; 7 bases are shared with TRBD1. The V segment lost 2 bases and the J segment 3 bases; nucleotides outside the gene matches: 2. Germline-derived CDR1 and CDR2 are SGHDT and YYEEEE. The CDR3 has 13 amino acids. The chain's CDR3 is CASSFGDSYEQYF. The CDR3 coding sequence is TGTGCCAGCAGCTTCGGGGACAGCTACGAGCAGTACTTC.

The genes are TRBV7-9 and TRBJ2-1; 12 bases fit TRBD2. V dropped 1 base and J dropped 9; count of bases not matched to a gene: 10. Germline V gene lookup returns CDR1 SEHNR and CDR2 FQNEAQ (reference sequence). The CDR3 is made up of 17 amino acids. This CDR3 is CASSLGPSGRAFSEQFF. In nucleotides, the CDR3 is TGTGCCAGCAGCTTAGGTCCTAGCGGGAGGGCCTTTAGTGAGCAGTTCTTC.

The rearrangement joins TRBV15 to TRBJ1-1; D is perhaps TRBD1 (5 bases). The V end was cut by 9 bases, the J end by 3 bases, with 11 bases between. CDR1 is LNHNV, CDR2 YYDKDF, per germline (reference sequence). The CDR3 runs 12 residues. The CDR3 loop is CATAQGYTEAFF. CDR3 DNA sequence: TGTGCCACGGCCCAGGGATACACTGAAGCTTTCTTT.

Note on this clone: This sample also contains other DNA sequences that code for the same CDR3. V is TRBV9 and J is TRBJ2-2, with D unclear. The CDR3 totals 12 residues. Trimming cost V 0 bases and J 6 bases, with 3 bases left between them. Germline loops: CDR1 SGDLS, CDR2 YYNGEE. The CDR3 region is CASSVVSGELFF. The CDR3 DNA reads TGTGCCAGCAGCGTAGTGTCCGGGGAGCTGTTTTTT.

The chain carries TRBV4-1 and TRBJ1-1; D unresolved. Between the trimmed V and J ends, which lost 1 base and 6 bases, there was a span of 15 bases. The CDR3 totals 15 residues. CDR1 is MGHRA, CDR2 YSYEKL, per germline. CDR3 region: CASSQGPYPDAEAFF. Here the CDR3 DNA reads TGCGCCAGCAGCCAAGGCCCCTACCCGGACGCTGAAGCTTTCTTT.

The chain is built from TRBV19 and TRBJ2-1; D uncertain. The V and J ends lost 3 bases and 0 bases respectively, with 15 bases between them. This CDR3 has 17 residues. CDR1 and CDR2 (germline): LNHDA, SQIVND (reference sequence). As DNA, the CDR3 is TGTGCCAGTAGTATTCTGATTCCCATACCCTCCTACAATGAGCAGTTCTTC. It yields the protein CASSILIPIPSYNEQFF.

Points on this clone: This sample includes further DNA sequences coding for the same CDR3. The gene calls are TRBV5-6 and TRBJ2-7, with D unresolved. Germline values: CDR1 SGHDT, CDR2 YYEEEE. CDR3 size: 13 residues. V was pared by 4 bases and J by 0 bases, with 8 bases between. The DNA for the CDR3 is TGTGCCAGCAGCCTTATTTCCTCCTACGAGCAGTACTTC. Protein: CASSLISSYEQYF.

The chain joins TRBV2 to TRBJ1-2; weak D call: TRBD1 (6 bases). In germline, CDR1 is SNHLY, CDR2 FYNNEI. Trimming removed 3 bases from V and 4 bases from J, with 12 bases in between. This CDR3 has 14 amino acids. CDR3 sequence (DNA): TGTGCCAGCAGTGAGGCAGGGGTCCTCTATGGCTACACCTTC. As protein: CASSEAGVLYGYTF.

V gene TRBV21-1 combines with J gene TRBJ2-3; the table's D gene call, TRBD1, was not cross checked with the DNA. TRBV21-1 counts as a pseudogene. The CDR3 has 16 residues. The CDR3 reads CASSGSITVMQDTQYF. DNA of the CDR3: TGTGCCAGCAGTGGATCAATAACAGTCATGCAAGATACGCAGTATTTT.

The chain links TRBV4-2 to TRBJ1-2, with no clear D. The V end lost 1 base, the J end lost 4 bases, and 7 bases lay between the germline ends. This CDR3 contains 13 residues. Germline lookup yields CDR1 LGHNA and CDR2 YNFKEQ. The CDR3 is CASSQAGVYGYTF. As DNA, the CDR3 is TGTGCCAGCAGCCAAGCCGGGGTCTATGGCTACACCTTC.

The chain has TRBV2 and TRBJ2-1; D uncertain. V was cut by 4 bases and J by 13 bases, with 17 bases left in between. Germline CDR1 is SNHLY and CDR2 is FYNNEI. The CDR3 covers 13 residues. The CDR3 reads CASSGIGVDPQFF. The CDR3 DNA reads as TGTGCCAGCAGTGGGATTGGGGTGGATCCCCAGTTCTTC. Combining the CDR3 with reference TRBV2 and TRBJ2-1 gives the whole variable domain EPEVTQTPSHQVTQMGQEVILRCVPISNHLYFYWYRQILGQKVEFLVSFYNNEISEKSEIFDDQFSVERPDGSNFTLKIRSTKLEDSAMYFCASSGIGVDPQFFGPGTRLTVL.

This chain links TRBV28 with TRBJ2-3; D is uncertain. Germline V gives CDR1 MDHEN, CDR2 SYDVKM. The V end was cut by 6 bases, the J end by 1 base, with 11 bases between. The CDR3 runs to 14 residues. The CDR3: CASSDSRGTDTQYF. The CDR3 nucleotides are TGTGCCAGCAGCGATAGTAGGGGCACAGATACGCAGTATTTT.

This chain uses TRBV29-1 with TRBJ2-5, with 11 nucleotides matching TRBD2. The CDR3 sequence is 15 residues long. Unmatched junction bases numbered 6, after V lost 3 bases and J lost 3 bases. Germline CDR1 SQVTM, CDR2 ANQGSEA. CDR3 region: CSVEATSGVKETQYF. CDR3 in DNA: TGCAGCGTTGAGGCGACTAGCGGGGTTAAAGAGACCCAGTACTTC.

This clone came up once. This chain connects TRBV11-3 to TRBJ2-1; D uncertain. The V and J ends lost 3 bases and 5 bases respectively, with 8 bases between them. The CDR3 spans 13 residues. In germline, CDR1 is SGHNT, CDR2 YENEEA. The CDR3 region has the DNA TGTGCCAGCAGCTTTCCCCCTAACAATGAGCAGTTCTTC. It translates to CASSFPPNNEQFF.

The chain joins TRBV11-2 to TRBJ2-1; 8 bases fit TRBD2. V shed 5 bases, J shed 8 bases, and the junction held 11 bases outside the gene matches. The CDR3 has 15 amino acids. CDR1 is SGHAT and CDR2 is FQNNGV in the germline V gene. Here the CDR3 DNA reads TGTGCCAGCAGCGCCGGGACTAGTAACTATGATGAGCAGTTCTTC. Amino acid sequence: CASSAGTSNYDEQFF.

In regard to this clone: The same CDR3 is also encoded by other DNA sequences in this sample. The J gene is TRBJ2-7, the V gene TRBV4-1, with 7 bases that match TRBD2. V lost 1 base to trimming and J lost 3 bases; unmatched junction nucleotides: 6. Germline assignment: CDR1 MGHRA and CDR2 YSYEKL. This CDR3 is 15 amino acids long. The CDR3 protein is CASSQVPGGSYEQYF. CDR3 DNA: TGCGCCAGCAGCCAAGTACCGGGGGGAAGCTACGAGCAGTACTTC.

V gene TRBV7-9 combines with J gene TRBJ2-3; TRBD1 matches 8 bases. Looked up from germline, CDR1 is SEHNR and CDR2 is FQNEAQ (reference sequence). The junction had 5 bases not matched to a gene; V was cut back by 4 bases and J by 2 bases. This CDR3 region has 15 residues. This CDR3 reads CASSWTGMDTDTQYF. The CDR3 coding sequence is TGTGCCAGCAGCTGGACAGGGATGGACACAGATACGCAGTATTTT. The variable domain in full, with the rest retrieved from reference TRBV7-9 and TRBJ2-3, is DTGVSQNPRHKITKRGQNVTFRCDPISEHNRLYWYRQTLGQGPEFLTYFQNEAQLEKSRLLSDRFSAERPKGSFSTLEIQRTEQGDSAMYLCASSWTGMDTDTQYFGPGTRLTVL.

The chain joins TRBV25-1 to TRBJ1-3; D unresolved. V dropped 8 bases and J dropped 0 bases, with 11 bases sitting between them. The CDR3 is 14 amino acids. Germline CDR1 and CDR2: MGHDK and SYGVNS. CDR3 bases: TGTGCCAGCGGAACGGGGATCTCTGGAAACACCATATATTTT. Translated: CASGTGISGNTIYF. Drawing the rest from reference TRBV25-1 and TRBJ1-3, the complete variable domain is EADIYQTPRYLVIGTGKKITLECSQTMGHDKMYWYQQDPGMELHLIHYSYGVNSTEKGDLSSESTVSRIRTEHFPLTLESARPSHTSQYLCASGTGISGNTIYFGEGSWLTVV.

The chain recombines TRBV30 with TRBJ2-1, with 7 bases matching TRBD1. This CDR3 contains 14 residues. Germline loops: CDR1 GTSNPN, CDR2 SVGIG (reference sequence). The V and J ends lost 3 bases and 3 bases, in that order; junction bases with no gene match: 5. CDR3 residues: CAWRTGHDYNEQFF. CDR3 DNA sequence: TGTGCCTGGAGGACAGGGCACGACTACAATGAGCAGTTCTTC. Full variable domain (missing parts from reference TRBV30 and TRBJ2-1): SQTIHQWPATLVQPVGSPLSLECTVEGTSNPNLYWYRQAAGRGLQLLFYSVGIGQISSEVPQNLSASRPQDRQFILSSKKLLLSDSGFYLCAWRTGHDYNEQFFGPGTRLTVL.

The J gene is TRBJ2-1, the V gene TRBV7-9; 11 bases are shared with TRBD1. Unmatched junction bases numbered 13, after V lost 6 bases and J lost 12 bases. This CDR3 has 15 amino acids. Germline lookup yields CDR1 SEHNR and CDR2 FQNEAQ (reference sequence). The CDR3 nucleotides read TGTGCCAGCAGTTGGACCGGGACAGGGGGGTTAAGGCAGTTCTTC. This encodes CASSWTGTGGLRQFF.

The chain couples TRBV7-9 to TRBJ2-7; D is perhaps TRBD2 (6 bases). The CDR3 spans 16 residues. Between the trimmed V and J ends, which lost 2 bases and 0 bases, there was a span of 14 bases. Looked up from germline, CDR1 is SEHNR and CDR2 is FQNEAQ (reference sequence). The CDR3 nucleotides are TGTGCCAGCAGCTTAATCCGGGGGACTGACTCCTACGAGCAGTACTTC. Translating it yields CASSLIRGTDSYEQYF.

The chain employs TRBV4-1 and TRBJ1-2; TRBD1 is a possible D gene (6 bases). Trimming took 4 bases from V and 7 from J, leaving 16 bases between them. The CDR3 length is 14 residues. Germline-derived CDR1 and CDR2 are MGHRA and YSYEKL. CDR3 coding DNA: TGCGCCAGCAGCCCAGGACAGCTCTATGTTGGCTACACCTTC. As protein: CASSPGQLYVGYTF.

This clone was detected once. V usage is TRBV29-1 and J usage is TRBJ2-3, with 8 nucleotides matching TRBD1. The CDR3 runs to 14 residues. V gave up 7 bases and J gave up 3 bases; unmatched junction bases: 9. Germline lookup yields CDR1 SQVTM and CDR2 ANQGSEA. DNA of the CDR3: TGCAGCGCCCGGGACAGGATATCGACAGATACGCAGTATTTT. Translation gives CSARDRISTDTQYF.

Comments on this clone: The CDR3 does not close with the conserved phenylalanine or tryptophan, likely indicating a read error. The DNA is omitted, as the CDR3 cannot be located on it reliably, and the CDR3 follows TCRdb's listing. The CDR3 sequence: CASSISPSE. This chain uses TRBV5-8 with TRBJ1-2. Per the germline V gene, CDR1 is SGHTS and CDR2 is YDEGEE. The CDR3 length is 9 residues, termini included.

The chain is built from TRBV7-2 and TRBJ2-2; perhaps TRBD1 as D (6 bases). This CDR3 spans 16 amino acids. Trimming removed 4 bases at V and 0 bases at J, with 12 bases between. Germline V CDR1 and CDR2: SGHTA, FQGNSA. CDR3 nucleotides: TGTGCCAGCAGCTCAATCAGGGGCGCGAACACCGGGGAGCTGTTTTTT. Encoded protein: CASSSIRGANTGELFF.